This TCR beta chain was sequenced for a study of T cells in Graves' hyperthyroidism and ophthalmopathy. Fresh peripheral blood, 10 ml, was the source of the PBMCs. TCR beta CDR3 region amplification was performed from RNA transcripts. The HTBI primer set was used in a first-round RT-PCR of the TCR CDR3. TCRdb ran MiXCR on the multiplex PCR reads and lists one entry per CDR3 protein. The data contain around 600,000 distinct CDR3 sequences, approximately 14% of them seen just once; the ten biggest clones take up around 13%. To note about this clonotype: A read error may be the cause here, since a much bigger clone is one base away.

The source material was blood. The clonotype comes from a woman between 50 and 59 years old with Graves' ophthalmopathy.

The CDR3 is CASSGRFNSPLHF. The DNA for the CDR3 is TGTGCCAGCAGTGGCAGGTTTAATTCACCCCTCCACTTT. The J gene is TRBJ1-6, the V gene TRBV2; D call uncertain. The CDR3 is 13 amino acids. The germline V gene encodes CDR1 SNHLY and CDR2 FYNNEI. V was pared by 4 bases and J by 6 bases, with 7 bases between.